The clone carrying this TCR beta chain was detected ten times or more. Starting 14 to 28 days after autologous transplant, ipilimumab 1 mg/kg was given. Through week 26, nivolumab 3 mg/kg IV was given weeks 1, 4, 7, 10, then biweekly. The CDR3 spans 14 residues. Looked up from germline, CDR1 is LGHNT and CDR2 is FRNRAP. The V end was cut by 3 bases, the J end by 4 bases, with 10 bases between. The entry originates in a study of ipilimumab plus nivolumab after autologous stem cell transplantation. Sequenced by immunoSEQ multiplex PCR; TCRdb stores in-frame clones only, minus some. The table lists about 84,000 clones, nearly 85% of them singletons, with roughly 2.2% in the top ten.

The sequencing used PBMCs, collected in a trial of ipilimumab plus nivolumab as post-transplant consolidation. The sequence came from a male donor with diffuse large B-cell lymphoma. The rearrangement uses TRBV12-5 and TRBJ1-5; D remains ambiguous. The CDR3 bases are TGTGCTAGTGGTTTTGGGTATGCGAATCAGCCCCAGCATTTT. Translation: CASGFGYANQPQHF.